This is a list of T cell receptor beta chains from one sample in a study of beta chain features in type 1 diabetes. Here immunoSEQ multiplex PCR was the method, and the copy in TCRdb shows in-frame clones only, minus some. The sample holds about 210,000 clones; approximately 11% are singletons and the top ten take less than 1.5%. Sequenced: central memory CD4+ T cells from blood. The receptors come from a man younger than 35 in good health. Each CDR3 is given without its conserved first and last residue. Fields, in order: CDR3 protein, J gene, V gene, clone size. Size is omitted from some rows. Given values are once, few, many or a class for expanded clones.

CDR3aa: ASSFLAGSAIQY; j_gene: TRBJ2-4; v_gene: TRBV7-9; abundance: many
CDR3aa: SVEDPKILQGAWGTDTQY; j_gene: TRBJ2-3; v_gene: TRBV29-1; abundance: few
CDR3aa: AIGGEAAGANVLT; j_gene: TRBJ2-6; v_gene: TRBV10-3; abundance: .
CDR3aa: SVQEAYEQY; j_gene: TRBJ2-7; v_gene: TRBV29-1; abundance: .
CDR3aa: ASSPRVAGGEAYEQY; j_gene: TRBJ2-7; v_gene: TRBV7-9; abundance: .
CDR3aa: ASSEVSWADTQY; j_gene: TRBJ2-3; v_gene: TRBV2; abundance: few
CDR3aa: ASSVDTGSTDTQY; j_gene: TRBJ2-3; v_gene: TRBV9; abundance: few
CDR3aa: SVEDGEGGSYNEQF; j_gene: TRBJ2-1; v_gene: TRBV29-1; abundance: few
CDR3aa: ASVPSGADTQY; j_gene: TRBJ2-3; v_gene: TRBV6-6; abundance: many
CDR3aa: ASTPGWGSTSTDTQY; j_gene: TRBJ2-3; v_gene: TRBV9; abundance: .
CDR3aa: ASRDRDTAGELF; j_gene: TRBJ2-2; v_gene: TRBV9; abundance: .
CDR3aa: ASSLGLEGDTQY; j_gene: TRBJ2-3; v_gene: TRBV18; abundance: few
CDR3aa: ASSRGRLYEQY; j_gene: TRBJ2-7; v_gene: TRBV28; abundance: few
CDR3aa: AWLGGGSSGKTQY; j_gene: TRBJ2-5; v_gene: TRBV30; abundance: .
CDR3aa: ASSLTGGAGQPQH; j_gene: TRBJ1-5; v_gene: TRBV28; abundance: .
CDR3aa: ASSLRGMNTEAF; j_gene: TRBJ1-1; v_gene: TRBV5-8; abundance: many
CDR3aa: ALEVAGAYEQY; j_gene: TRBJ2-7; v_gene: TRBV7-2; abundance: many
CDR3aa: ASSPTSGRFDEQF; j_gene: TRBJ2-1; v_gene: TRBV6-5; abundance: few
CDR3aa: ASSPSGGEEQY; j_gene: TRBJ2-7; v_gene: TRBV18; abundance: .
CDR3aa: AWSLGQTSNQPQH; j_gene: TRBJ1-5; v_gene: TRBV30; abundance: few
CDR3aa: ASSFQDRVSYEQY; j_gene: TRBJ2-7; v_gene: TRBV5-1; abundance: .
CDR3aa: ASTRSGGLHNEQF; j_gene: TRBJ2-1; v_gene: TRBV6-5; abundance: .
CDR3aa: ASSRGSSYNEQF; j_gene: TRBJ2-1; v_gene: TRBV19; abundance: few
CDR3aa: ASSTRADRPYEQY; j_gene: TRBJ2-7; v_gene: TRBV19; abundance: few
CDR3aa: ASSRTGTFTDTQY; j_gene: TRBJ2-3; v_gene: TRBV4-3; abundance: many
CDR3aa: ASSLRGLAGAGPYNEQF; j_gene: TRBJ2-1; v_gene: TRBV7-6; abundance: few
CDR3aa: ASGPAVMNNEQF; j_gene: TRBJ2-1; v_gene: TRBV5-1; abundance: .
CDR3aa: ASSPTGGSAGYT; j_gene: TRBJ1-2; v_gene: TRBV7-2; abundance: .
CDR3aa: SVYTLYEQY; j_gene: TRBJ2-7; v_gene: TRBV29-1; abundance: few
CDR3aa: ASSVGPLGRRIYEQY; j_gene: TRBJ2-7; v_gene: TRBV9; abundance: many
CDR3aa: AIAHQGLAGLSSYNEQF; j_gene: TRBJ2-1; v_gene: TRBV10-3; abundance: .
CDR3aa: AWLQGLSTDTQY; j_gene: TRBJ2-3; v_gene: TRBV30; abundance: few
CDR3aa: ASSLGTLSYGYT; j_gene: TRBJ1-2; v_gene: TRBV19; abundance: few
CDR3aa: ASSLAGGDQPQH; j_gene: TRBJ1-5; v_gene: TRBV28; abundance: few
CDR3aa: ASSLAPQETQY; j_gene: TRBJ2-5; v_gene: TRBV7-2; abundance: .
CDR3aa: AWSTDRGQPQH; j_gene: TRBJ1-5; v_gene: TRBV30; abundance: .
CDR3aa: ASRGDGDTQY; j_gene: TRBJ2-3; v_gene: TRBV9; abundance: few
CDR3aa: SVAPQRRGGELF; j_gene: TRBJ2-2; v_gene: TRBV29-1; abundance: few
CDR3aa: ASTALAQGSYEQY; j_gene: TRBJ2-7; v_gene: TRBV28; abundance: .
CDR3aa: ATSMGPAGGYEQY; j_gene: TRBJ2-7; v_gene: TRBV15; abundance: few
CDR3aa: ASSRKPGLSETQY; j_gene: TRBJ2-5; v_gene: TRBV4-3; abundance: few
CDR3aa: SGSLGETQY; j_gene: TRBJ2-5; v_gene: TRBV29-1; abundance: .
CDR3aa: ASGLVQGGDTGELF; j_gene: TRBJ2-2; v_gene: TRBV12-5; abundance: .
CDR3aa: ASSLAQEGRYGYT; j_gene: TRBJ1-2; v_gene: TRBV5-4; abundance: .
CDR3aa: ASSLAATGGYEQY; j_gene: TRBJ2-7; v_gene: TRBV7-2; abundance: few
CDR3aa: ASSQDNGRPHGYT; j_gene: TRBJ1-2; v_gene: TRBV4-3; abundance: few
CDR3aa: ASSTGGIRYEQY; j_gene: TRBJ2-7; v_gene: TRBV5-1; abundance: .
CDR3aa: ASKGQGGETQY; j_gene: .; v_gene: TRBV6-6; abundance: few
CDR3aa: ASSLEGRASYEQY; j_gene: TRBJ2-7; v_gene: TRBV28; abundance: .
CDR3aa: ASSLDRGPYNEQF; j_gene: TRBJ2-1; v_gene: TRBV7-2; abundance: .
CDR3aa: ASSWGDEKLF; j_gene: TRBJ1-4; v_gene: TRBV2; abundance: many
CDR3aa: ASTGTADMGNIQY; j_gene: TRBJ2-4; v_gene: TRBV19; abundance: .
CDR3aa: ASSYGRTDTQY; j_gene: TRBJ2-3; v_gene: TRBV6-6; abundance: .
CDR3aa: ATSSDKTGYSTDTQY; j_gene: TRBJ2-3; v_gene: TRBV15; abundance: .
CDR3aa: ASSSSNHEQF; j_gene: TRBJ2-1; v_gene: TRBV4-2; abundance: .
CDR3aa: ASAEGAPQY; j_gene: TRBJ2-3; v_gene: TRBV12-5; abundance: few
CDR3aa: SASDRGLREQY; j_gene: TRBJ2-7; v_gene: TRBV29-1; abundance: few
CDR3aa: AIRVGTGQETQY; j_gene: TRBJ2-5; v_gene: TRBV10-3; abundance: few
CDR3aa: ASRSSAGGRQQF; j_gene: TRBJ2-1; v_gene: TRBV6-1; abundance: few